In its sample, the clone carrying this TCR beta chain was seen a few times. Its antigen is currently unknown. This sample was taken from a study of beta chain features in type 1 diabetes. The V gene lost 1 base and the J gene lost 8 bases, with 10 bases spanning the gap. CDR1 is SGHTA, CDR2 FQGNSA, per germline. This CDR3 has 13 amino acids. Study-wide points: In type 1 diabetes patients, VDJ junctions had fewer insertions; deletions at these junctions were more frequent. Whether TCRB rearrangement is influenced by HLA type went unresolved here. All four CD4+ subsets of Type 1 diabetes patients contained TCRB CDR3s that were moderately but significantly shorter.

Isolated RNA was reverse transcribed in full, so expressed TCRB transcripts were sequenced. TCRdb keeps only in-frame clones here, not all; method: immunoSEQ multiplex PCR. This table holds 350,000 or so clones, 20% found once. The sample consisted of naive CD4+ T cells from blood. The chain links TRBV7-2 to TRBJ2-3, with D maybe TRBD2 (5 bases). This TCR was sampled from a woman between 18 and 29 years old in good health. CDR3 in amino acids: CASSLGLAGTQYF. The CDR3 DNA follows: TGTGCCAGCAGCTTAGGTCTAGCTGGTACGCAGTATTTT.